What follows are 21 T cell receptor beta chains derived from one specimen sequenced in a study of the immune and genomic landscape of osteosarcoma. The post-treatment osteosarcoma tumors were primary, local recurrence or metastasis specimens from poor-prognosis patients. The protocol was immunoSEQ multiplex PCR, while the TCRdb copy is restricted to in-frame clones and leaves out a portion. The sample has about 4,600 clones; around 66% are singletons. The sample taken for sequencing was osteosarcoma tumor tissue from the femur. These receptor sequences come from a human donor with osteosarcoma.

The V and J genes are TRBV19 and TRBJ1-5; TRBD1 aligns across 10 bases. Germline V lookup: CDR1 LNHDA, CDR2 SQIVND (reference sequence). The CDR3 totals 14 residues. Trimming removed 2 bases from V and 11 bases from J; junction bases left unmatched: 6. The CDR3 here is CASSIRAGQGAQHF. The CDR3 DNA is TGTGCCAGTAGTATAAGGGCTGGACAGGGGGCCCAGCATTTT.

V usage is TRBV28 and J usage is TRBJ2-7; 7 bases are a match to TRBD2. The CDR3 is 14 residues long. With 8 bases clipped from V and 4 bases from J, the junction kept 11 bases outside the gene matches. CDR1 and CDR2 from the germline V gene are MDHEN and SYDVKM. This CDR3 reads CASRRGAGLYEQYF. The CDR3 DNA reads TGTGCCAGCCGTCGGGGAGCGGGGTTATACGAGCAGTACTTC.

This rearrangement joins TRBV18 to TRBJ2-1; TRBD2 might be the D (6 bases). Germline assignment: CDR1 KGHSH and CDR2 LQKENI. This CDR3 contains 15 residues. V was shortened by 1 base and J by 5 bases, with 12 bases between the two germline ends. DNA for the CDR3: TGTGCCAGCTCACCACAACTAGCAGAAAACAATGAGCAGTTCTTC. Its protein is CASSPQLAENNEQFF. Full variable domain (remainder filled in from reference TRBV18 and TRBJ2-1): NAGVMQNPRHLVRRRGQEARLRCSPMKGHSHVYWYRQLPEEGLKFMVYLQKENIIDESGMPKERFSAEFPKEGPSILRIQQVVRGDSAAYFCASSPQLAENNEQFFGPGTRLTVL.

The chain recombines TRBV25-1 with TRBJ1-1, with no clear D. CDR1 is MGHDK and CDR2 is SYGVNS in the germline V gene. The V and J ends lost 6 bases and 1 base respectively, with 9 bases between them. The CDR3 is 13 residues long. The CDR3 reads CASSPRGNTEAFF. For the CDR3, the DNA is TGTGCCAGCAGCCCACGTGGGAACACTGAAGCTTTCTTT.

The chain combines TRBV7-8 with TRBJ2-5, with 11 bases matching TRBD2. J gave up 5 bases and V 5 bases, and 13 bases lay outside the gene matches. The CDR3 runs 17 residues. Germline loops: CDR1 SGHVS, CDR2 FQNEAQ. Here the CDR3 reads CASSEIGHSGRGETQYF. CDR3 nucleotides: TGTGCCAGCAGCGAGATCGGGCATAGCGGGAGGGGGGAGACCCAGTACTTC.

The chain combines TRBV7-2 with TRBJ2-1, with D possibly TRBD1 on 5 matching bases. The CDR3 covers 12 residues. Germline V gene sequence: CDR1 SGHTA, CDR2 FQGNSA. Deletions cut 6 bases from V and 9 bases from J, with 12 bases between. CDR3 sequence (DNA): TGTGCCAGCAGGAACGACAGTCCTGAGCAGTTCTTC. Translation gives CASRNDSPEQFF.

The chain uses TRBV19 and TRBJ2-2, with TRBD1 matching over 9 bases. Per germline, CDR1 LNHDA and CDR2 SQIVND (reference sequence). CDR3 length equals 17 residues. V dropped 3 bases and J dropped 3; count of bases not matched to a gene: 8. The CDR3 reads CASSIPGQGVYTGELFF. CDR3 sequence (DNA): TGTGCCAGTAGTATTCCGGGACAGGGTGTGTACACCGGGGAGCTGTTTTTT.

This clone was counted between two and nine times. V usage is TRBV14 and J usage is TRBJ1-1; possible D gene TRBD1, 5 bases. This CDR3 is built from 13 residues. With 6 bases removed from V and 3 bases from J, the gap between germline ends came to 11 bases. The germline V gene encodes CDR1 SGHDN and CDR2 FVKESK. CDR3 DNA: TGTGCCAGCAGTCTCTTAGGGGACACTGAAGCTTTCTTT. Amino acids: CASSLLGDTEAFF.

This clone occurred once. The gene calls are TRBV7-9 and TRBJ2-3; unclear D gene. Per the germline V gene, CDR1 is SEHNR and CDR2 is FQNEAQ (reference sequence). Trimming removed 5 bases from V and 2 bases from J, with 5 bases in between. The length of the CDR3 is 12 residues. In DNA, the CDR3 is TGTGCCAGCAGCCAATCCACAGATACGCAGTATTTT. This sequence encodes CASSQSTDTQYF.

The chain uses TRBV4-2 and TRBJ1-4, with D perhaps TRBD1 (6 bases). Germline CDR1 and CDR2: LGHNA and YNFKEQ. The CDR3 totals 15 residues. V lost 4 bases to trimming and J lost 7 bases, with 16 bases between them. The CDR3 here is CASSPQWGLGEKLFF. Here the CDR3 DNA reads TGTGCCAGCAGCCCCCAGTGGGGGCTGGGTGAAAAACTGTTTTTT.

CDR3 sequence: CASSHDRRYGYTF. CDR3 coding DNA: TGTGCCAGCAGCCACGACCGAAGATATGGCTACACCTTC. V and J are TRBV4-2 and TRBJ1-2; no definite D call. Germline CDR1 and CDR2: LGHNA and YNFKEQ. The CDR3 sequence is 13 residues long. V lost 3 bases and J lost 5, with 10 bases in between.

This chain joins TRBV5-6 and TRBJ2-7, with TRBD2 matching over 10 bases. CDR3 length equals 14 residues. Germline V gene data show CDR1 as SGHDT and CDR2 as YYEEEE. Trimming at V came to 4 bases and at J to 7 bases, leaving 8 bases not matched to a gene. The CDR3 region has the DNA TGTGCCAGCAGCCTTACTAGCGGGACAAGGGAGCAGTACTTC. This codes for CASSLTSGTREQYF.

This chain joins TRBV5-1 and TRBJ1-1; TRBD1 agrees at 8 bases. With V trimmed by 4 bases and J by 4 bases, 12 bases remained unmatched. The CDR3 totals 16 residues. Germline-derived CDR1 and CDR2 are SGHRS and YFSETQ. CDR3 loop: CASSGTQGAGGTEAFF. In DNA, the CDR3 is TGCGCCAGCAGCGGCACCCAGGGGGCCGGGGGCACTGAAGCTTTCTTT.

V gene TRBV12-5 combines with J gene TRBJ2-5; the D gene is possibly TRBD2 (6 bases). Germline CDR1 reads LGHNT; CDR2 reads FRNRAP. Trimming removed 5 bases from V and 4 bases from J, with 17 bases in between. CDR3 length equals 15 residues. CDR3 residues: CASGGGVLEGETQYF. In nucleotides, the CDR3 is TGTGCTAGTGGTGGGGGAGTCCTGGAGGGAGAGACCCAGTACTTC.

This rearrangement joins TRBV19 to TRBJ2-1; unclear D gene. CDR3 length equals 14 residues. The germline CDR1 and CDR2 sequences are LNHDA and SQIVND (reference sequence). Trimming took 4 bases from V and 2 from J, leaving 9 bases between them. Here the CDR3 DNA reads TGTGCCAGTAGTAGGTCTCTGCCCTACAATGAGCAGTTCTTC. Its protein product is CASSRSLPYNEQFF.

V usage is TRBV29-1 and J usage is TRBJ2-2; D is uncertain. CDR3 length: 14 residues. V was shortened by 0 bases and J by 0 bases, with 5 bases between the two germline ends. From germline, CDR1 is SQVTM and CDR2 ANQGSEA. CDR3 nucleotide sequence: TGCAGCGTTGAAGATCGGACGAACACCGGGGAGCTGTTTTTT. Encoded protein: CSVEDRTNTGELFF.

The chain joins TRBV11-3 to TRBJ2-3; D not resolved. Germline V gives CDR1 SGHNT, CDR2 YENEEA. The CDR3 length is 14 residues. V lost 2 bases and J 4 bases, leaving 10 bases between the germline ends. Written as DNA, the CDR3 is TGTGCCAGCAGCTTAATAGGGCCCGCAGATACGCAGTATTTT. Protein sequence: CASSLIGPADTQYF.

The J gene is TRBJ2-7, the V gene TRBV28; D perhaps matches TRBD2 (7 bases). CDR3 length: 15 amino acids. V was trimmed by 1 base and J by 3 bases, leaving 13 bases between them. Germline V lookup: CDR1 MDHEN, CDR2 SYDVKM. CDR3 nucleotides: TGTGCCAGCAGTTTATTCGGGGGGCCCTTCTACGAGCAGTACTTC. Amino acids: CASSLFGGPFYEQYF.

This clone appeared a single time. The CDR3 nucleotides are TGTGCTAGTGGTTTGGCGACCGGGACTAGAGGAGATACGCAGTATTTT. As protein: CASGLATGTRGDTQYF. The rearrangement joins TRBV12-5 to TRBJ2-3; 8 nucleotides align to TRBD2. Germline-derived CDR1 and CDR2 are LGHNT and FRNRAP. With 1 base clipped from V and 5 bases from J, the junction kept 8 bases outside the gene matches. The CDR3 loop spans 16 amino acids.

About this clone: This CDR3 is also generated by other DNA sequences in the sample. This chain connects TRBV5-1 to TRBJ2-3; 7 nucleotides align to TRBD2. This CDR3 is 14 amino acids long. Germline V CDR1 and CDR2: SGHRS, YFSETQ. Trimming took 0 bases from V and 4 from J; bases not matched to a gene: 2. The CDR3 DNA follows: TGCGCCAGCAGCTTGGGCGGGAGATCAGATACGCAGTATTTT. Translation gives CASSLGGRSDTQYF. Complete variable domain (other parts from reference TRBV5-1 and TRBJ2-3): KAGVTQTPRYLIKTRGQQVTLSCSPISGHRSVSWYQQTPGQGLQFLFEYFSETQRNKGNFPGRFSGRQFSNSRSEMNVSTLELGDSALYLCASSLGGRSDTQYFGPGTRLTVL.

CDR3: CASSPVSPYEQYF. The CDR3 region has the DNA TGTGCCAGCTCACCAGTTAGCCCCTACGAGCAGTACTTC. The V gene is TRBV18, the J gene TRBJ2-7; D unresolved. This CDR3 is 13 amino acids long. The germline CDR1 and CDR2 sequences are KGHSH and LQKENI. Between the trimmed V and J ends, which lost 2 bases and 2 bases, there was a span of 7 bases.